The 24 T cell receptor beta chains below were found in one sample sequenced in a study of T cells expressing NK-cell markers (TCRdb year 2020). Receptors were amplified or captured by 5' RACE. Sequenced on an Illumina HiSeq 2000. Once TCRdb had reprocessed the reads, it stored one entry per CDR3 protein sequence and supplied no DNA. The sample table records about 460,000 distinct CDR3 sequences. The ten largest clonotypes hold 1.4% of the sample. Sample: blood T cells: a sorted CD56 or NKG2C T cell subset, CD4+ or CD8+ T cells, or bulk PBMC T cells (not recorded which). These receptors all come from a woman aged 45-59 years in good health. Donor details come from another sample of the same person, matched by shared clones.

The chain couples TRBV11-3 to TRBJ2-1; without DNA, the TCRdb call of TRBD1 cannot be checked. Per germline, CDR1 SGHNT and CDR2 YENEEA. The CDR3 has 14 amino acids. CDR3 loop: CASSTMRQGIEQFF.

This chain connects TRBV9 to TRBJ2-1; TCRdb outputs TRBD1, but without DNA this stays unchecked. The CDR3 consists of 17 residues. The germline V gene has CDR1 SGDLS and CDR2 YYNGEE. The CDR3 reads CASSANPTGGFYNEQFF.

V is TRBV6-1 and J is TRBJ1-2; checking the TCRdb D call of TRBD1 is not possible without DNA. This CDR3 spans 14 amino acids. Germline V gene lookup returns CDR1 MNHNS and CDR2 SASEGT. This CDR3 is CASSERFRGYGYTF.

The chain is built from TRBV29-1 and TRBJ1-4; the D gene TCRdb calls, TRBD1, cannot be checked with no DNA. The CDR3 has 12 amino acids. Germline loops: CDR1 SQVTM, CDR2 ANQGSEA. CDR3 residues: CSVLTGYEKLFF.

The chain is built from TRBV12-3 or TRBV12-4 and TRBJ2-5; the D call of TRBD1 rests on TCRdb alone, since no DNA is present to check it. The CDR3 is 16 amino acids. CDR3 in amino acids: CASSPLEGREGETQYF.

The CDR3 reads CASSLDGPSDQFF. This chain joins TRBV11-2 and TRBJ2-1; the D call of TRBD2 rests on TCRdb alone, since no DNA is present to check it. Germline CDR1 and CDR2: SGHAT and FQNNGV. This CDR3 is 13 amino acids long.

The rearrangement links TRBV6-1 to TRBJ2-2; TCRdb picks TRBD1, but there is no DNA to check that call. The V gene's germline CDR1 is MNHNS and CDR2 SASEGT. There are 12 residues in the CDR3. CDR3 loop: CAANRAGGELFF.

This sequence joins TRBV7-9 and TRBJ1-4; TCRdb's assignment of TRBD1 cannot be checked, as there is no DNA. This CDR3 comprises 13 residues. Germline CDR1 is SEHNR and CDR2 is FQNEAQ (reference sequence). The CDR3 is CASRSPGNEKLFF.

This sequence joins TRBV11-3 and TRBJ2-3; TCRdb's assignment of TRBD2 cannot be checked, as there is no DNA. This CDR3 is built from 13 residues. Looked up from germline, CDR1 is SGHNT and CDR2 is YENEEA. The CDR3 is CATNAGGPDTQYF.

The chain combines TRBV7-2 with TRBJ2-1; TCRdb lists TRBD1, though no DNA is available to test this call. CDR1 is SGHTA and CDR2 is FQGNSA in the germline V gene. The CDR3 is made up of 16 amino acids. CDR3 region: CASSSNSGASYNEQFF.

V and J are TRBV10-3 and TRBJ2-5; TCRdb's D gene call, TRBD2, goes unchecked for lack of DNA. The CDR3 spans 16 residues. The V gene's germline CDR1 is ENHRY and CDR2 SYGVKD. CDR3 sequence reads: CAIRSGTSGSTETQYF.

The chain links TRBV11-3 to TRBJ2-7; TCRdb indicates TRBD2, and absent DNA this call remains unverified. Per germline, CDR1 SGHNT and CDR2 YENEEA. The CDR3 runs 14 residues. The CDR3 protein is CASSPTLQRPEQYF. The complete variable domain, with remaining parts taken from reference TRBV11-3 and TRBJ2-7, reads EAGVVQSPRYKIIEKKQPVAFWCNPISGHNTLYWYLQNLGQGPELLIRYENEEAVDDSQLPKDRFSAERLKGVDSTLKIQPAELGDSAVYLCASSPTLQRPEQYFGPGTRLTVT.

This chain links TRBV5-1 with TRBJ2-7. The CDR3 extends over 15 amino acids. Germline-derived CDR1 and CDR2 are SGHRS and YFSETQ. The CDR3 sequence is CASSLEVRSSYEQYF. The full variable domain, in which reference TRBV5-1 and TRBJ2-7 provide the parts outside the CDR3, is KAGVTQTPRYLIKTRGQQVTLSCSPISGHRSVSWYQQTPGQGLQFLFEYFSETQRNKGNFPGRFSGRQFSNSRSEMNVSTLELGDSALYLCASSLEVRSSYEQYFGPGTRLTVT.

The CDR3 is CATSDLGRGYTF. The V and J genes are TRBV24-1 and TRBJ1-2. This CDR3 contains 12 residues. The germline gives CDR1 KGHDR, CDR2 SFDVKD.

The V and J genes are TRBV7-8 and TRBJ2-2; TCRdb selects TRBD1, and the lack of DNA leaves this call unchecked. The CDR3 contains 16 residues. Germline V gene data show CDR1 as SGHVS and CDR2 as FQNEAQ. The CDR3 sequence is CASSSRVQGNTGELFF.

The V gene is TRBV20-1, the J gene TRBJ1-4; TCRdb's D gene call, TRBD1, goes unchecked for lack of DNA. Germline CDR1 reads DFQATT; CDR2 reads SNEGSKA (reference sequence). CDR3 length: 13 residues. CDR3 sequence reads: CSAPGQGFEKLFF.

This chain connects TRBV2 to TRBJ2-3; TCRdb calls TRBD2, which cannot be checked without DNA. This CDR3 spans 16 amino acids. Germline V gene lookup returns CDR1 SNHLY and CDR2 FYNNEI. The CDR3: CARGTSGSSTRATQYF.

The J gene is TRBJ1-6, the V gene TRBV14; TCRdb calls TRBD1, which cannot be checked without DNA. Germline V gene sequence: CDR1 SGHDN, CDR2 FVKESK. The CDR3 has 15 residues. The CDR3 reads CASSQLVAGNSPLHF. Supplemented by reference TRBV14 and TRBJ1-6, the full variable domain reads EAGVTQFPSHSVIEKGQTVTLRCDPISGHDNLYWYRRVMGKEIKFLLHFVKESKQDESGMPNNRFLAERTGGTYSTLKVQPAELEDSGVYFCASSQLVAGNSPLHFGNGTRLTVT.

The chain uses TRBV28 and TRBJ2-5; checking the TCRdb D call of TRBD2 is not possible without DNA. The CDR3 loop spans 16 amino acids. Germline loops: CDR1 MDHEN, CDR2 SYDVKM. CDR3 protein: CASSPTGLARGETQYF.

The chain joins TRBV6-5 to TRBJ2-7; the D call of TRBD1 rests on TCRdb alone, since no DNA is present to check it. Germline lookup yields CDR1 MNHEY and CDR2 SVGAGI. CDR3 length: 12 residues. CDR3 residues: CASSYVPWEQYF.

This rearrangement joins TRBV24-1 to TRBJ2-1; TCRdb's D call of TRBD2 is untestable without DNA. The CDR3 runs 16 residues. Germline values: CDR1 KGHDR, CDR2 SFDVKD. CDR3 loop: CATSDLLAGVSGGQFF.

The rearrangement links TRBV3-1 to TRBJ1-1; the D call of TRBD1 rests on TCRdb alone, since no DNA is present to check it. The CDR3 has 15 amino acids. CDR1 is LGHDT, CDR2 YNNKEL, per germline (reference sequence). The CDR3 loop reads CASTSLGGANTEAFF.

The chain recombines TRBV10-3 with TRBJ1-1. Germline assignment: CDR1 ENHRY and CDR2 SYGVKD. The CDR3 extends over 16 amino acids. CDR3 loop: CAISPDIWRENTEAFF.

This chain joins TRBV19 and TRBJ2-3; with no DNA, the TCRdb D assignment of TRBD1 cannot be verified. The CDR3 is 16 amino acids. Germline-derived CDR1 and CDR2 are LNHDA and SQIVND (reference sequence). The CDR3: CASSTRGSPNTDTQYF.